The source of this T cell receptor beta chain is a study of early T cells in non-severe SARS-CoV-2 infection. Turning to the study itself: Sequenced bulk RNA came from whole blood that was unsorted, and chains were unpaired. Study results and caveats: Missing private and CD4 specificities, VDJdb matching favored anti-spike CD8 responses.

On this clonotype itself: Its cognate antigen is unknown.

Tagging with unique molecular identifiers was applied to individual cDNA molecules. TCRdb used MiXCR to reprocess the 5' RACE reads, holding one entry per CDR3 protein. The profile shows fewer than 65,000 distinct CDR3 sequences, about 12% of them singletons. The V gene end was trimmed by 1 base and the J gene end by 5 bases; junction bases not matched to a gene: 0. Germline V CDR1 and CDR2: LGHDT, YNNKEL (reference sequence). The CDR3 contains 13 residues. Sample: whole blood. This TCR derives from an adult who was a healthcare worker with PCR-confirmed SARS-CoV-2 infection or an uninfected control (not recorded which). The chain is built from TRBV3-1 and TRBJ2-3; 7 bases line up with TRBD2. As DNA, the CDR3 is TGTGCCAGCAGCCAAGCGGGGGGAGATACGCAGTATTTT. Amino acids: CASSQAGGDTQYF.